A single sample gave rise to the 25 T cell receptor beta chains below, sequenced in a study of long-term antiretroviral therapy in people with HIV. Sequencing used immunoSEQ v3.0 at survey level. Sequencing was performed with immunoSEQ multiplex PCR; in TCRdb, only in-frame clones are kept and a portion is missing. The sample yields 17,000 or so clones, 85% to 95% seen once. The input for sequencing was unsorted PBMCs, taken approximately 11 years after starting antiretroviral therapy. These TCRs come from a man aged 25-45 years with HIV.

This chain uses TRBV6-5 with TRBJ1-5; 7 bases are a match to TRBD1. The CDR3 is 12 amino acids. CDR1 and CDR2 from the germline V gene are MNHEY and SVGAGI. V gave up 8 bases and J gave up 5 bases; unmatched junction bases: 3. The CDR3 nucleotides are TGTGCCAGCGGACAGGCTGATCAGCCCCAGCATTTT. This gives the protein CASGQADQPQHF.

The CDR3 loop reads CASSLRGSGANVLTF. In DNA, the CDR3 is TGTGCCAGCAGTTTAAGGGGGTCTGGGGCCAACGTCCTGACTTTC. The chain joins TRBV28 to TRBJ2-6; possible D gene TRBD1, 6 bases. The CDR3 is 15 amino acids. Per the germline V gene, CDR1 is MDHEN and CDR2 is SYDVKM. Trimming shortened V by 2 bases and J by 1 base, and 6 bases separated the two germline ends.

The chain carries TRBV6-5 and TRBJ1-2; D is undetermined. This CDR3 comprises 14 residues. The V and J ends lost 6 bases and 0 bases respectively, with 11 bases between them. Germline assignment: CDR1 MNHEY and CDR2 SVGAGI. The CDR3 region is CASSSRGANYGYTF. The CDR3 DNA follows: TGTGCCAGCAGCTCCCGGGGAGCTAACTATGGCTACACCTTC.

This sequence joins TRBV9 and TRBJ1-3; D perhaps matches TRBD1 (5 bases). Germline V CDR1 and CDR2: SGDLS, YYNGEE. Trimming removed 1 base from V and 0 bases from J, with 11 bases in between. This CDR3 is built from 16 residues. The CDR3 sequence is CASSVQGNPSGNTIYF. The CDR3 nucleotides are TGTGCCAGCAGCGTACAGGGTAATCCCTCTGGAAACACCATATATTTT.

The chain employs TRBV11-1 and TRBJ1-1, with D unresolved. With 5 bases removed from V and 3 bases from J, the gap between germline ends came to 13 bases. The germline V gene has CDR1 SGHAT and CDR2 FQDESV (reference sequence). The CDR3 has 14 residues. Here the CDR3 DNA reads TGTGCCAGCAGCCATAAGAGGCGCGACACTGAAGCTTTCTTT. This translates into CASSHKRRDTEAFF.

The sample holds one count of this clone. CDR3 sequence reads: CASSFNGGSPQHF. In DNA, the CDR3 is TGTGCCAGCAGTTTTAACGGAGGGAGCCCCCAGCATTTT. The chain recombines TRBV27 with TRBJ1-5; unclear D gene. Germline CDR1 reads MNHEY; CDR2 reads SMNVEV (reference sequence). The CDR3 totals 13 residues. The germline V and J ends were trimmed by 3 bases and 10 bases, with 13 bases remaining between them.

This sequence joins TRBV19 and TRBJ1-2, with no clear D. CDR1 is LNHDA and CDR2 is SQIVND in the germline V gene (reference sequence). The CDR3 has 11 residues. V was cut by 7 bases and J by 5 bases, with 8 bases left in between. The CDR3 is CASIADYGYTF. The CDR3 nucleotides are TGTGCCAGTATAGCGGATTATGGCTACACCTTC.

The CDR3 here is CASSLRETQYF. CDR3 DNA: TGTGCCAGCAGCTTGCGGGAGACCCAGTACTTC. This chain uses TRBV5-4 with TRBJ2-5; D is unresolved. V was pared by 1 base and J by 5 bases, with 3 bases between. Per the germline V gene, CDR1 is SGHNT and CDR2 is YYREEE (reference sequence). This CDR3 contains 11 residues.

The CDR3, as DNA: TGTGCCAGCGGCTGGACTAGCTCCTACGAGCAGTACTTC. Translating gives CASGWTSSYEQYF. V is TRBV27 and J is TRBJ2-7; 7 bases agree with TRBD2. Trimming removed 8 bases from V and 0 bases from J; junction bases left unmatched: 4. The V gene's germline CDR1 is MNHEY and CDR2 SMNVEV (reference sequence). This CDR3 contains 13 residues.

CDR3 protein: CASTRIGGTDYNEQFF. CDR3 in DNA: TGTGCCAGCACCCGCATAGGGGGGACGGACTACAATGAGCAGTTCTTC. The J gene is TRBJ2-1, the V gene TRBV28; either TRBD1 or TRBD2 may supply D (6 bases each). The length of the CDR3 is 16 residues. The V gene's germline CDR1 is MDHEN and CDR2 SYDVKM. The germline V and J ends were trimmed by 7 bases and 3 bases, with 19 bases remaining between them.

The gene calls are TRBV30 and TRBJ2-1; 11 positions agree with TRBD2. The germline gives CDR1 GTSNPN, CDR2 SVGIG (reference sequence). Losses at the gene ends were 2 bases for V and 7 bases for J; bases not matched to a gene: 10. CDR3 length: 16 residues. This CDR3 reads CAWSPHTSGGGNEQFF. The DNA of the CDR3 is TGTGCCTGGAGTCCTCACACTAGCGGGGGCGGGAATGAGCAGTTCTTC.

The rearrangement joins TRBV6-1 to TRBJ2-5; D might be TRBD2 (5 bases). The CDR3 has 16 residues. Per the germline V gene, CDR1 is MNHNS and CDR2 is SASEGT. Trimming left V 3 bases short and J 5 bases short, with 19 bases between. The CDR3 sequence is CASSDVDLRPQETQYF. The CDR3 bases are TGTGCCAGCAGTGATGTGGACTTACGGCCCCAGGAGACCCAGTACTTC.

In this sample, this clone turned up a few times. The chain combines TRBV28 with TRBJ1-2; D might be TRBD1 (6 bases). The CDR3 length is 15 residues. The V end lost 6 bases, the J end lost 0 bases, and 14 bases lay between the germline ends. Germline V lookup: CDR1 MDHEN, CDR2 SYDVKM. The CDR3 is CASSGRGSTNYGYTF. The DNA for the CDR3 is TGTGCCAGCAGCGGGAGGGGGTCCACTAACTATGGCTACACCTTC.

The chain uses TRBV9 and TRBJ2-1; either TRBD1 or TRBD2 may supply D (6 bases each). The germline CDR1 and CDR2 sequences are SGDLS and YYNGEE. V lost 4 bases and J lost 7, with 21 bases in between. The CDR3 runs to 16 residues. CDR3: CASSPREWGARNEQFF. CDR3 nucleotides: TGTGCCAGCAGCCCCCGGGAATGGGGGGCGCGGAATGAGCAGTTCTTC. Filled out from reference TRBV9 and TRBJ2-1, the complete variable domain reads DSGVTQTPKHLITATGQRVTLRCSPRSGDLSVYWYQQSLDQGLQFLIQYYNGEERAKGNILERFSAQQFPDLHSELNLSSLELGDSALYFCASSPREWGARNEQFFGPGTRLTVL.

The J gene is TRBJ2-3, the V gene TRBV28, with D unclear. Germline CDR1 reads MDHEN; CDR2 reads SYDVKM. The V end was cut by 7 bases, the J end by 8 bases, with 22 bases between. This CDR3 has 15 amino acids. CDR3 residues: CASKTDERARSTQYF. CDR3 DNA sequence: TGTGCCAGCAAAACTGACGAACGTGCCCGGTCTACGCAGTATTTT. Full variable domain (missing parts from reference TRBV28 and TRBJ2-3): DVKVTQSSRYLVKRTGEKVFLECVQDMDHENMFWYRQDPGLGLRLIYFSYDVKMKEKGDIPEGYSVSREKKERFSLILESASTNQTSMYLCASKTDERARSTQYFGPGTRLTVL.

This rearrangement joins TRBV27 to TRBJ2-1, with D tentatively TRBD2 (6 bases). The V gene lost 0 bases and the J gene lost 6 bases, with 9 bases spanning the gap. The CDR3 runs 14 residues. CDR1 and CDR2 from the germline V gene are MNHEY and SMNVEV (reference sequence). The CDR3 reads CASSLSGTVNEQFF. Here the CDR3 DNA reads TGTGCCAGCAGTTTATCAGGGACTGTCAATGAGCAGTTCTTC.

The CDR3 spells CASSLTGANQPQHF. The CDR3 nucleotides read TGTGCCAGCAGCTTGACAGGGGCGAATCAGCCCCAGCATTTT. The rearrangement links TRBV7-2 to TRBJ1-5, with 8 bases that match TRBD1. Germline values: CDR1 SGHTA, CDR2 FQGNSA. J gave up 4 bases and V 3 bases, and 2 bases lay outside the gene matches. The CDR3 extends over 14 amino acids.

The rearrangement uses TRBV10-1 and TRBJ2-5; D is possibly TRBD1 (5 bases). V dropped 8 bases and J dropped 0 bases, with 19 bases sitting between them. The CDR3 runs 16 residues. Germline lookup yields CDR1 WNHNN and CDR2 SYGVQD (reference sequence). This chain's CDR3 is CASSPRESIDQETQYF. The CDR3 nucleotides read TGCGCCAGCTCTCCCAGGGAAAGTATAGACCAAGAGACCCAGTACTTC.

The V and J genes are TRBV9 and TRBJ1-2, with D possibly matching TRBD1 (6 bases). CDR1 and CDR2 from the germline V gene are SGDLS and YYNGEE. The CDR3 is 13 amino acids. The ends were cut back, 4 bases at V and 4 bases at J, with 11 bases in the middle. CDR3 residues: CASSLQGSYGYTF. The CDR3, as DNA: TGTGCCAGCAGCCTACAGGGCTCCTATGGCTACACCTTC. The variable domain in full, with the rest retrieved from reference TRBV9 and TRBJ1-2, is DSGVTQTPKHLITATGQRVTLRCSPRSGDLSVYWYQQSLDQGLQFLIQYYNGEERAKGNILERFSAQQFPDLHSELNLSSLELGDSALYFCASSLQGSYGYTFGSGTRLTVV.

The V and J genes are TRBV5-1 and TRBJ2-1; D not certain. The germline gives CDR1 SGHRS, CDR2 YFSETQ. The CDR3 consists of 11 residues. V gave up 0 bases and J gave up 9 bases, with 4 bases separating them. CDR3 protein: CASSLETEQFF. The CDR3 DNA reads TGCGCCAGCAGCTTGGAAACTGAGCAGTTCTTC.

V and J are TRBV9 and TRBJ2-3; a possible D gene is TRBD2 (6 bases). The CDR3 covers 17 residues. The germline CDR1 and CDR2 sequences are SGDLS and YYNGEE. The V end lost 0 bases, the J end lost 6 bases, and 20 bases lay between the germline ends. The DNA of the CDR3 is TGTGCCAGCAGCGTAGATGGGGGGTCGCGCCTTGGTGATACGCAGTATTTT. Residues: CASSVDGGSRLGDTQYF.

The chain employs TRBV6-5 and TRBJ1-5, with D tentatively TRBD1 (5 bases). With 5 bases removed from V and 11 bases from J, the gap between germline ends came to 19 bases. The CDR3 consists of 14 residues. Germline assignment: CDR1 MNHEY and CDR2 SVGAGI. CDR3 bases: TGTGCCAGCAGTGAAGATGGGACTCCCCAGGCCCAGCATTTT. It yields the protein CASSEDGTPQAQHF.

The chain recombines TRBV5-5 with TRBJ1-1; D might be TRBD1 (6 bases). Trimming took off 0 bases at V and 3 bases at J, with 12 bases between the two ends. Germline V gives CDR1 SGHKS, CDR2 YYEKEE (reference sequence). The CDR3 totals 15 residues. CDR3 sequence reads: CASSLEGGGDTEAFF. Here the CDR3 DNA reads TGTGCCAGCAGCTTGGAAGGAGGGGGGGACACTGAAGCTTTCTTT.

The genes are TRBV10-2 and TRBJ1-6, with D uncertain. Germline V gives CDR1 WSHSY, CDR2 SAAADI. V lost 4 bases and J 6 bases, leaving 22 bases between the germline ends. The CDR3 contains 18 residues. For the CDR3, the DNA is TGCGCCAGCAGTGTGAGGGAGCGAGGACTGGTGGTTAATTCACCCCTCCACTTT. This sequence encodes CASSVRERGLVVNSPLHF.

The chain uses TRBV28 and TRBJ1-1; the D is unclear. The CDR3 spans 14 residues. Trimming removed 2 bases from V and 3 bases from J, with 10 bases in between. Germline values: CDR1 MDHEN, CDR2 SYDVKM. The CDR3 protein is CASSLTRWDTEAFF. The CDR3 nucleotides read TGTGCCAGCAGTTTAACAAGGTGGGACACTGAAGCTTTCTTT.